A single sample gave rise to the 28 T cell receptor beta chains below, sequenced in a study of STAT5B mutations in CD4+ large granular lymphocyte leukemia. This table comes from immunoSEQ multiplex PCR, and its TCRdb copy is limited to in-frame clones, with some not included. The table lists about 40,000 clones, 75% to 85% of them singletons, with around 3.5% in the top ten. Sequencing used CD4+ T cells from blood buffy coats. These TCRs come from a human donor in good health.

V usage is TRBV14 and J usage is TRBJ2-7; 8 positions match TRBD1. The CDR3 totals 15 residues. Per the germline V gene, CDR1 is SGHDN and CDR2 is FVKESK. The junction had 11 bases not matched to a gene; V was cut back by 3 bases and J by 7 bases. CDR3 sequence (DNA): TGTGCCAGCAGCCAGTGGCGGACAGGGACGGGTGAGCAGTACTTC. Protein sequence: CASSQWRTGTGEQYF.

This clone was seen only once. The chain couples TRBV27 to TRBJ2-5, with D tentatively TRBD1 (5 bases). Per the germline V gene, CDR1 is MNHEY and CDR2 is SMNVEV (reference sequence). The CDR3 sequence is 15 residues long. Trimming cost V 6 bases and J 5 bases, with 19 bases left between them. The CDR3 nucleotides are TGTGCCAGCAGCTACGTGGACACCCATAGGGAGACCCAGTACTTC. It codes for CASSYVDTHRETQYF.

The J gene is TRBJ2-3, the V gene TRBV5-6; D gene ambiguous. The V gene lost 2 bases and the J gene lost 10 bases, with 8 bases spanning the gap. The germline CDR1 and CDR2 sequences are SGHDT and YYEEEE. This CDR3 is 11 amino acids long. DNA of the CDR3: TGTGCCAGCAGCTTAGGAAGCGCGCAGTATTTT. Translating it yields CASSLGSAQYF. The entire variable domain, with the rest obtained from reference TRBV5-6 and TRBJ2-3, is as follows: DAGVTQSPTHLIKTRGQQVTLRCSPKSGHDTVSWYQQALGQGPQFIFQYYEEEERQRGNFPDRFSGHQFPNYSSELNVNALLLGDSALYLCASSLGSAQYFGPGTRLTVL.

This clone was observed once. The CDR3 DNA is TGTGCCAGCAGCACTCCCGTCTGGGACTCAGGGGACACTGAAGCTTTCTTT. It encodes CASSTPVWDSGDTEAFF. This chain joins TRBV9 and TRBJ1-1; the D gene is possibly TRBD1 (6 bases). V was shortened by 4 bases and J by 3 bases, with 22 bases between the two germline ends. There are 17 residues in the CDR3. Germline values: CDR1 SGDLS, CDR2 YYNGEE.

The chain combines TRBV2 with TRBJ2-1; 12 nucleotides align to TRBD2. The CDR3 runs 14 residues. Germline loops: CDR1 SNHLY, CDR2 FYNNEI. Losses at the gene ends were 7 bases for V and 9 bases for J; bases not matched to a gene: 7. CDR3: CASKIGLAGSEQFF. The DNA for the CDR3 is TGTGCCAGCAAAATTGGACTAGCGGGGAGTGAGCAGTTCTTC.

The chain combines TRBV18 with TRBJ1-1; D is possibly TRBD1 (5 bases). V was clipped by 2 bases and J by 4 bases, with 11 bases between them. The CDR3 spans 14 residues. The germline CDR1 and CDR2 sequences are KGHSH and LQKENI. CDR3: CASSPNPGPTEAFF. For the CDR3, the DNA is TGTGCCAGCTCACCAAACCCGGGGCCCACTGAAGCTTTCTTT.

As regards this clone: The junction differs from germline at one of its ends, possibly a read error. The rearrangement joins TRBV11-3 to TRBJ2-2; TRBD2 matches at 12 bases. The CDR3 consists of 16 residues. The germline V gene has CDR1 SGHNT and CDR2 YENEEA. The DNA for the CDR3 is TGTGCCAGCAGTTTAGGGACTAGCGGGTACACCGGGGAGCTGTTTTTT. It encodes CASSLGTSGYTGELFF.

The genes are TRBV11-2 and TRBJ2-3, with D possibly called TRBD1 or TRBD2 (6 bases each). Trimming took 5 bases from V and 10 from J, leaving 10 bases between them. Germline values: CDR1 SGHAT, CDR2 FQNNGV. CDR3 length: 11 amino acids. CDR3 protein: CASSRGPSQYF. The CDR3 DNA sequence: TGTGCCAGCAGCCGGGGGCCCTCGCAGTATTTT.

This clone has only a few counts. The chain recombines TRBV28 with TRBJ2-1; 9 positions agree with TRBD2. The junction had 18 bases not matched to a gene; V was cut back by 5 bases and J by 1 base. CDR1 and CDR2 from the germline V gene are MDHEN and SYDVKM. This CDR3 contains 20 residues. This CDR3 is CASSIILGLAREESYNEQFF. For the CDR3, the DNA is TGTGCCAGCAGTATAATACTCGGACTAGCGAGGGAAGAGTCCTACAATGAGCAGTTCTTC.

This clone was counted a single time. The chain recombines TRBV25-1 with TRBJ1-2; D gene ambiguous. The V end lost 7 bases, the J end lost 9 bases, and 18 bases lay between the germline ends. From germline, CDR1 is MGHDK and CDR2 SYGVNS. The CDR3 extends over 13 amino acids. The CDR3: CASMEGLAASYTF. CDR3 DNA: TGTGCCAGCATGGAAGGACTGGCCGCAAGCTACACCTTC.

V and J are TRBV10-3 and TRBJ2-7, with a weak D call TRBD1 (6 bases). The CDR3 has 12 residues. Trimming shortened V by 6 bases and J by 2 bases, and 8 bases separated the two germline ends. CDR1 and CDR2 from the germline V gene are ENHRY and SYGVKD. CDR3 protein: CAIRQGTYEQYF. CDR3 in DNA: TGTGCCATCAGACAGGGAACCTACGAGCAGTACTTC.

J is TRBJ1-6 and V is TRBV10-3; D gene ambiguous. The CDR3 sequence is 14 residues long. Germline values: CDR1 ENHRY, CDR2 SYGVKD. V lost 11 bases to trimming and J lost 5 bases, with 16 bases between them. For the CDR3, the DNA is TGTGCCTCCGGGGTCGCCCTTAATAATTCACCCCTCCACTTT. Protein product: CASGVALNNSPLHF.

The chain's CDR3 is CASSLPGIIYGYTF. Written as DNA, the CDR3 is TGCGCCAGCAGCTTACCAGGGATTATCTATGGCTACACCTTC. This chain links TRBV5-1 with TRBJ1-2; D may be TRBD1 (5 bases). Trimming left V 2 bases short and J 4 bases short, with 12 bases between. CDR1 and CDR2 from the germline V gene are SGHRS and YFSETQ. The CDR3 is 14 residues long. The full variable domain, its missing parts supplied by reference TRBV5-1 and TRBJ1-2, is KAGVTQTPRYLIKTRGQQVTLSCSPISGHRSVSWYQQTPGQGLQFLFEYFSETQRNKGNFPGRFSGRQFSNSRSEMNVSTLELGDSALYLCASSLPGIIYGYTFGSGTRLTVV.

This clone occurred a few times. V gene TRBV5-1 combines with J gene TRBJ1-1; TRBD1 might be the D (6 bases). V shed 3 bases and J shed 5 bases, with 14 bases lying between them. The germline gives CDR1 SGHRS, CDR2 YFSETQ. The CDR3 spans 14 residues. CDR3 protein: CASSSSGVRTEAFF. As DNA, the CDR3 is TGCGCCAGCAGCTCATCAGGGGTACGGACTGAAGCTTTCTTT.

The CDR3 protein is CSVEEVEGQPQHF. In DNA, the CDR3 is TGCAGCGTTGAAGAGGTAGAAGGCCAGCCCCAGCATTTT. The chain combines TRBV29-1 with TRBJ1-5; D gene ambiguous. Trimming removed 0 bases at V and 7 bases at J, with 10 bases between. The CDR3 has 13 amino acids. CDR1 SQVTM and CDR2 ANQGSEA come from the germline V gene.

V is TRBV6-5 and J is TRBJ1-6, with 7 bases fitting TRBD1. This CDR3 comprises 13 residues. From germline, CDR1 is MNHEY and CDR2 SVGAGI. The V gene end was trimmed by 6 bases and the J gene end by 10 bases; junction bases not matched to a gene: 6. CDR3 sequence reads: CASRGQSTSPLHF. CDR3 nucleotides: TGTGCCAGCAGGGGACAGTCAACCTCACCCCTCCACTTT.

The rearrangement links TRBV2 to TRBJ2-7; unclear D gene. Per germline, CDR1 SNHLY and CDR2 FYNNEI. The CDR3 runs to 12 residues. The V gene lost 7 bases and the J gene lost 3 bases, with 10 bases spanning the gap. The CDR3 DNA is TGTGCCAGCACGGTGAGACTCTACGAGCAGTACTTC. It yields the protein CASTVRLYEQYF.

As DNA, the CDR3 is TGCAGGGCGGCAGGGCCCTACGAGCAGTACTTC. Translated, it gives CRAAGPYEQYF. This sequence joins TRBV20-1 and TRBJ2-7; tentatively, D is TRBD1 (5 bases). CDR1 is DFQATT, CDR2 SNEGSKA, per germline (reference sequence). The CDR3 extends over 11 amino acids.

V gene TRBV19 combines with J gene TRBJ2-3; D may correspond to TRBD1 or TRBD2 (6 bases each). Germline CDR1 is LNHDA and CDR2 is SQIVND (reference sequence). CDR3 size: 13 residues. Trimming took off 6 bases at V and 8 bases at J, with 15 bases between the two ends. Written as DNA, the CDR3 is TGTGCCAGTAGCCCCTCGGGGGCACTTACGCAGTATTTT. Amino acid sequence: CASSPSGALTQYF.

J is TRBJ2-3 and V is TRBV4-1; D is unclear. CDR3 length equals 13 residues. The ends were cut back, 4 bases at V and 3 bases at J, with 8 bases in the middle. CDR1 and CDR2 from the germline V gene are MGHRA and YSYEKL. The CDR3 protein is CASSLGSTDTQYF. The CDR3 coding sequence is TGCGCCAGCAGCCTGGGGTCAACAGATACGCAGTATTTT.

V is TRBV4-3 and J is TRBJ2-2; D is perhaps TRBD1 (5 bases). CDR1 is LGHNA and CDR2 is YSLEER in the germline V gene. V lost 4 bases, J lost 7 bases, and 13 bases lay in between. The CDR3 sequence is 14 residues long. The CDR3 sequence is CASSPLHQGGELFF. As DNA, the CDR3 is TGCGCCAGCAGCCCCCTTCACCAGGGCGGGGAGCTGTTTTTT.

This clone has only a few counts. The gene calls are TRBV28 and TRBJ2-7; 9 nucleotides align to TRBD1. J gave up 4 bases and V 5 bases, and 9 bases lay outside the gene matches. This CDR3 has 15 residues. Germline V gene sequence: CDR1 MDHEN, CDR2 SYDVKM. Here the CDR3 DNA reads TGTGCCAGCAGTCCATCCGGGACAGGGAAGTACGAGCAGTACTTC. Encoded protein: CASSPSGTGKYEQYF.

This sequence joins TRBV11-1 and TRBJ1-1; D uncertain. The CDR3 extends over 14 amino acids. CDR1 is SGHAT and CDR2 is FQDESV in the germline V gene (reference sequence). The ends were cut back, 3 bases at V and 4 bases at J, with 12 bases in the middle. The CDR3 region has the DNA TGTGCCAGCAGCTTCGGGCTTGGGCGCACTGAAGCTTTCTTT. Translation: CASSFGLGRTEAFF.

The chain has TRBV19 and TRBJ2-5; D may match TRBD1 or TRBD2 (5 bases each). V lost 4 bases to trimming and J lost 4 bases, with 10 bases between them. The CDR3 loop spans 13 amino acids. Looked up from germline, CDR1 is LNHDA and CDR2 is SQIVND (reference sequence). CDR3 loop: CASSSTGRETQYF. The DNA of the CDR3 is TGTGCCAGTAGTAGTACGGGGCGAGAGACCCAGTACTTC.

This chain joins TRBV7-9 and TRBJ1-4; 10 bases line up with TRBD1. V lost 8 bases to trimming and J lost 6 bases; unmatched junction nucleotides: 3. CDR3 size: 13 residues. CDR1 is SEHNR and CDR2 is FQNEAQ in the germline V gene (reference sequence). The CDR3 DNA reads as TGTGCCAGCGGGGACAGGGGCGATGAAAAACTGTTTTTT. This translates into CASGDRGDEKLFF.

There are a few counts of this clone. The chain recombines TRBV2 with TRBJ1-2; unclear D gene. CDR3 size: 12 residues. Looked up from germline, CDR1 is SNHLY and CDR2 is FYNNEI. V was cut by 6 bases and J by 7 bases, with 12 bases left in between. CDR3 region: CASSAASGGYTF. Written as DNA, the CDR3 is TGTGCCAGCAGCGCCGCTTCGGGTGGCTACACCTTC.

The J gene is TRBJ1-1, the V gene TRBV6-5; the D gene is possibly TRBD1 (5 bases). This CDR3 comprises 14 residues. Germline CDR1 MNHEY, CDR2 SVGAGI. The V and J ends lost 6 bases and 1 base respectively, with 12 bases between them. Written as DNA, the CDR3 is TGTGCCAGCAGCCGGGACCAAAAGAACACTGAAGCTTTCTTT. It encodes CASSRDQKNTEAFF.

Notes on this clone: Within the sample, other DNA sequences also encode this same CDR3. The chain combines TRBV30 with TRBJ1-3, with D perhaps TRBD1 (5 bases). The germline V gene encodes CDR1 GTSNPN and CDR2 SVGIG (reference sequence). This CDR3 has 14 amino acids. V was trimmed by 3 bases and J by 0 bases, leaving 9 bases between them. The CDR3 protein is CAWSTGSSGNTIYF. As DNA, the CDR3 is TGTGCCTGGAGCACAGGTTCCTCTGGAAACACCATATATTTT.